This T cell receptor (beta chain) was recovered during a study of T-cell memory formation after mild COVID-19. Overall study: Largely, TCR clusters stayed within a single donor.

One entry per CDR3 protein, called by TCRdb with MiXCR from the 5' RACE reads. The sample contains 110,000 or so distinct CDR3 sequences, roughly a sixth of which appear only once. Germline-derived CDR1 and CDR2 are SGDLS and YYNGEE. Trimming pared 6 bases from V and 0 bases from J, leaving 13 bases between. This CDR3 comprises 15 residues. Sequencing was performed on PBMCs or a T cell subset sorted from them (not recorded which). The receptor comes from a man between 18 and 35 years old who had mild COVID-19 (a few samples of this study predate the infection). Cell type and time point are not known. V gene TRBV9 combines with J gene TRBJ2-1; D possibly matches TRBD1 or TRBD2 (6 bases each). DNA for the CDR3: TGTGCCAGCACCAGAGGGGGGAGCTCCTACAATGAGCAGTTCTTC. Encoded protein: CASTRGGSSYNEQFF.